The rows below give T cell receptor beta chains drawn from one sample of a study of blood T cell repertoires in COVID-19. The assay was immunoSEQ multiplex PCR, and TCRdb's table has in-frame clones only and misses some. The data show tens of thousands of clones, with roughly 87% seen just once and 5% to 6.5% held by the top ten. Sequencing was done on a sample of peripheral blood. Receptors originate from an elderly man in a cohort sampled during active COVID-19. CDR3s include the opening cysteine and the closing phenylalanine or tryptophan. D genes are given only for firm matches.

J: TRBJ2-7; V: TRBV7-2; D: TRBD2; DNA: TGTGCCAGCAGTTGGGGGGGGAGCTCCTACGAGCAGTACTTC; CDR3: CASSWGGSSYEQYF
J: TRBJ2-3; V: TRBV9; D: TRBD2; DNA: TGTGCCAGCAGCACCCAAACCACTAGCGGGGCGAATACGCAGTATTTT; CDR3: CASSTQTTSGANTQYF
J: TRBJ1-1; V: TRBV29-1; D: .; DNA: TGCAGCGTTGAAGGACAGTTGAACACTGAAGCTTTCTTT; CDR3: CSVEGQLNTEAFF
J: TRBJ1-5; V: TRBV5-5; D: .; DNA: TGTGCCAGCAGCTTGACCGGGGACAACAATCAGCCCCAGCATTTT; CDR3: CASSLTGDNNQPQHF
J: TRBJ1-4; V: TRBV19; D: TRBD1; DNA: TGTGCCAGTAGTATCGGACGGAGGGGGCCGACAACTAATGAAAAACTGTTTTTT; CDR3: CASSIGRRGPTTNEKLFF
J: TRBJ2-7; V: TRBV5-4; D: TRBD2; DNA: TGTGCCAGCAGCTTTAGCGGGGGACTCTACGAGCAGTACTTC; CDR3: CASSFSGGLYEQYF
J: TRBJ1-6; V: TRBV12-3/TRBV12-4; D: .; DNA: TGTGCCAGCAGTTTGGCAGATAATTCACCCCTCCACTTT; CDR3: CASSLADNSPLHF
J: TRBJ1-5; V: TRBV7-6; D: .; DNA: TGTGCCAGCAGCTTAGCGTCAGGGAGGGGTCAGCCCCAGCATTTT; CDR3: CASSLASGRGQPQHF
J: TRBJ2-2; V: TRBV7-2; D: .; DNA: TGTGCCAGCAGCTTAGAGGCAGGGAAGGGGGAGCTGTTTTTT; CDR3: CASSLEAGKGELFF
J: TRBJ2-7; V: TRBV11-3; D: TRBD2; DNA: TGTGCCAGCAGCCCGACTAGCTCCCGCTCCTACGAGCAGTACTTC; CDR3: CASSPTSSRSYEQYF
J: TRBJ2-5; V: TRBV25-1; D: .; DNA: TGTGCCAGCAGTAACCCAGCCGGGGGAGAGACCCAGTACTTC; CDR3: CASSNPAGGETQYF
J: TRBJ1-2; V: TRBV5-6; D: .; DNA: TGTGCCAGCAGCTTGATATCTTCCTATGGCTACACCTTC; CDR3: CASSLISSYGYTF